This T cell receptor (beta chain) was observed in a study of shared clonotypes between healthy human individuals. Study-level points and caveats: Sharing across four donors was seen in about 5% of naive CD4 clonotypes.

The repertoire was sequenced with immunoSEQ multiplex PCR; TCRdb's copy has only in-frame clones and lacks some. The profile shows roughly 2,500,000 clones, 93% of them singletons. The CDR3 is 11 residues long. V lost 4 bases and J 2 bases, leaving 1 base between the germline ends. Germline values: CDR1 SGHKS, CDR2 YYEKEE (reference sequence). Regarding this clone: Its antigen is still unknown.

Each of the donors was a healthy adult who was HIV-negative and had not had a recent acute infection or vaccination. The sample comprised naive CD4+ T cells from PBMCs. As to subset: CD45RA+ positively selected. V gene TRBV5-5 combines with J gene TRBJ2-1; the D is unclear. The receptor comes from a man between 18 and 29 years old in good health. Some clones in this sample may be carry-over from other donors' samples. CDR3 region: CASSAYNEQFF. DNA for the CDR3: TGTGCCAGCAGCGCCTACAATGAGCAGTTCTTC.